This T cell receptor beta chain derives from a study of blood T cell repertoires in COVID-19. Study-level information: Acute-phase and convalescent COVID-19 samples originated in the United States, Italy and Spain. PBMCs, B-cell-depleted T cells, or T cells were the source of the cDNA or gDNA that made up the material.

The data were produced by immunoSEQ multiplex PCR, yet TCRdb's version contains in-frame clones alone and is incomplete. The table has approximately 150,000 clones, approximately 87% seen once. The CDR3 spans 15 residues. V was pared by 6 bases and J by 7 bases, with 11 bases of the junction left unmatched. Germline V gene sequence: CDR1 MNHEY, CDR2 SVGEGT. Source material: PBMCs or T cells enriched from blood (not recorded which). The clonotype was recovered from a man between 45 and 60 years old in a cohort exposed to, infected with or recovered from COVID-19 (not recorded which). The chain employs TRBV6-2 or TRBV6-3 and TRBJ1-5; TRBD1 matches at 8 bases. The CDR3 DNA reads TGTGCCAGCAGCCATGGACAGGGATTTCGACAGCCCCAGCATTTT. Amino acids: CASSHGQGFRQPQHF.